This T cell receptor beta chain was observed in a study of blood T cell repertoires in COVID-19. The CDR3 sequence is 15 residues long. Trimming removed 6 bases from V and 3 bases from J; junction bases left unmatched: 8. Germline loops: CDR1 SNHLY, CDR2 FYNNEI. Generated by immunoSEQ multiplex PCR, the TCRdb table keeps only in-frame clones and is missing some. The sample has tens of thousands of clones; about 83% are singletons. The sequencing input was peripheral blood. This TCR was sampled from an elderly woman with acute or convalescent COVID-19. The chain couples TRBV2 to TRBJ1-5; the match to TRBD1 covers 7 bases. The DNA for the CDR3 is TGTGCCAGCAGCTCCTCAGGGACAGCCAATCAGCCCCAGCATTTT. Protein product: CASSSSGTANQPQHF.